This TCR beta chain was sequenced during a study of monozygotic twins with inflammatory bowel disease. TCRdb re-analyzed the 5' RACE reads; it lists each CDR3 protein once, without DNA. The sample table sets out about 300,000 distinct CDR3 sequences. This CDR3 region has 12 residues. Germline CDR1 reads SEHNR; CDR2 reads FQNEAQ (reference sequence). Specimen: blood. The TCR was taken from a human donor with ulcerative colitis or Crohn's disease, or a healthy co-twin of an affected twin (not recorded which). The rearrangement links TRBV7-9 to TRBJ2-7; TCRdb outputs TRBD1, but without DNA this stays unchecked. This chain's CDR3 is CASSRRDREQYF. The complete variable domain, with remaining parts taken from reference TRBV7-9 and TRBJ2-7, reads DTGVSQNPRHKITKRGQNVTFRCDPISEHNRLYWYRQTLGQGPEFLTYFQNEAQLEKSRLLSDRFSAERPKGSFSTLEIQRTEQGDSAMYLCASSRRDREQYFGPGTRLTVT.